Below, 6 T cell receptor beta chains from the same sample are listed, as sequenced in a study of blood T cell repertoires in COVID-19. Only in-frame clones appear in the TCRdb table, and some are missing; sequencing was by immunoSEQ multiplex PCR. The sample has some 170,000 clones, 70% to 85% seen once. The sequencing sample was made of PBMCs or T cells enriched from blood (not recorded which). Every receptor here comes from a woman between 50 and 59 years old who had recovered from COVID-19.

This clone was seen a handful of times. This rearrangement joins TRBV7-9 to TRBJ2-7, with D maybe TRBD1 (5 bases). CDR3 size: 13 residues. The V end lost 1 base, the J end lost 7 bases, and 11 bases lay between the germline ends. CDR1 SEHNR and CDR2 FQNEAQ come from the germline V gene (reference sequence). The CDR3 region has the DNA TGTGCCAGCAGCTTAGACAGGTCCAGGGAGCAGTACTTC. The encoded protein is CASSLDRSREQYF.

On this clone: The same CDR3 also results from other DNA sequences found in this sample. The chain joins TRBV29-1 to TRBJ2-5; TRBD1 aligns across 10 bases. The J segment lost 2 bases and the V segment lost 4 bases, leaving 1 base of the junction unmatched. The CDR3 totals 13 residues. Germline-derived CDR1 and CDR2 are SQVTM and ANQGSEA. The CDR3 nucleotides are TGCAGCGTTGCGGGACAGGGGCAAGAGACCCAGTACTTC. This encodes CSVAGQGQETQYF.

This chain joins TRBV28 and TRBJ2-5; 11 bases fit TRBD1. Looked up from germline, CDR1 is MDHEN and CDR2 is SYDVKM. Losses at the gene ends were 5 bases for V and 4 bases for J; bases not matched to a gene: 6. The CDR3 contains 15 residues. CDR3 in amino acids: CASSVDRGRRETQYF. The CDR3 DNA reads TGTGCCAGCAGTGTGGACAGGGGGCGCAGAGAGACCCAGTACTTC.

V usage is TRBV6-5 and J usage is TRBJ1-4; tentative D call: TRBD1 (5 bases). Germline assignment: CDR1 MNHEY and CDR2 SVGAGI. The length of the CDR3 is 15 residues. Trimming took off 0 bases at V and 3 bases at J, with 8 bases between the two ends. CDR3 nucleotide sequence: TGTGCCAGCAGTTACTCAGGGGTACCTAATGAAAAACTGTTTTTT. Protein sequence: CASSYSGVPNEKLFF.

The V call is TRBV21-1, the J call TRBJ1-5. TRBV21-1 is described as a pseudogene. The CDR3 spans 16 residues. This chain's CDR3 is CASSKVGRDSNQPQHF. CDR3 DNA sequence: TGTGCCAGCAGCAAAGTTGGGCGGGATAGCAATCAGCCCCAGCATTTT.

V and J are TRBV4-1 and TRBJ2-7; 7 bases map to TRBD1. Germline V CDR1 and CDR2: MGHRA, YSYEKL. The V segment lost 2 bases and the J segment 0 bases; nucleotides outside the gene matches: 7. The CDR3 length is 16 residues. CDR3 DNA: TGCGCCAGCAGCCAATCCAGTACAGGGGTCTCCTACGAGCAGTACTTC. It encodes CASSQSSTGVSYEQYF.